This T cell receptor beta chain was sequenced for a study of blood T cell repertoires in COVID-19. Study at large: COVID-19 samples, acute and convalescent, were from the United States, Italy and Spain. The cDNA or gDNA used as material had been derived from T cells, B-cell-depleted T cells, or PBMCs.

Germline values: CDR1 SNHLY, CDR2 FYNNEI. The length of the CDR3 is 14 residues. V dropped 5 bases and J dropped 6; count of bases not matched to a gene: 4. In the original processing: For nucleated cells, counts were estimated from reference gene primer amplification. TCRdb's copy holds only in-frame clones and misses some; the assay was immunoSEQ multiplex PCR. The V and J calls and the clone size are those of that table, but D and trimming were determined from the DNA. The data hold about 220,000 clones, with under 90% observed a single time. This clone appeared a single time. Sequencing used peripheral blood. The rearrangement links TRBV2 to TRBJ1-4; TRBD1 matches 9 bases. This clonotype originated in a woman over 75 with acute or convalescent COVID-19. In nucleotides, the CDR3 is TGTGCCAGCAGTCTAGACAGGGGGGATGAAAAACTGTTTTTT. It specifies CASSLDRGDEKLFF.